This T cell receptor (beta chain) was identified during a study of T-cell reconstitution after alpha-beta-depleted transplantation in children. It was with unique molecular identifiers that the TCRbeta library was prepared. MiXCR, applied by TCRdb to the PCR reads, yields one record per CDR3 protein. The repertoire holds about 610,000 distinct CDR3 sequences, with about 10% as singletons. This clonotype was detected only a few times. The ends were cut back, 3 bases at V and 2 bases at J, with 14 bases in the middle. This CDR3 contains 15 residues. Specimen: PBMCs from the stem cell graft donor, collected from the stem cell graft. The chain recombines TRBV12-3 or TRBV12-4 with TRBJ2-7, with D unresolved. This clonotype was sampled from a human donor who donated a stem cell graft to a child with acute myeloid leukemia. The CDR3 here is CASSFRILRAYEQYF. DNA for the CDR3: TGTGCCAGCAGTTTTCGGATTCTAAGGGCCTACGAGCAGTACTTC.